The subject of this entry is one T cell receptor (beta chain). Its antigen is unknown. TCRdb reprocessed the 5' RACE reads via MiXCR and lists one record per CDR3 protein. Altogether around 10,000 distinct CDR3 sequences are present, just under 6.5% being singletons, with the ten largest covering 29%. The data were obtained in a study of spatial heterogeneity in lung cancer. Study-level results: Expanded intratumoral alpha and beta TCR counts tracked tumor mutation counts.

Per the germline V gene, CDR1 is KGHDR and CDR2 is SFDVKD. This CDR3 contains 14 residues. V dropped 9 bases and J dropped 5; count of bases not matched to a gene: 7. The time point was: sample taken at primary tumor resection. This specimen consisted of lung tumor tissue, obtained at surgery. The chain uses TRBV24-1 and TRBJ2-2, with 8 bases fitting TRBD2. The clonotype comes from a male donor with early-stage non-small cell lung cancer. The CDR3 region has the DNA TGTGCCACCGGGACTAGTTTAGGAACCGGGGAGCTGTTTTTT. As protein: CATGTSLGTGELFF.